This TCR beta chain was identified during a study of cytomegalovirus exposure and HLA in healthy donors. CDR3 length equals 12 residues. Trimming cost V 5 bases and J 0 bases, with 7 bases left between them. Germline-derived CDR1 and CDR2 are SQVTM and ANQGSEA. PCR primers comprised 60 Vbeta and 13 Jbeta primers. Assay: immunoSEQ multiplex PCR; the TCRdb copy retains only in-frame clones and omits some. The data hold about 140,000 clones, with approximately 60% observed a single time. This rearrangement joins TRBV29-1 to TRBJ1-1; D unresolved. The sample consisted of PBMCs. The clonotype comes from a human donor in good health. The CDR3 region has the DNA TGCAGCGTTTTAGCCTTGAACACTGAAGCTTTCTTT. Translating gives CSVLALNTEAFF. The whole variable domain, filled in from reference TRBV29-1 and TRBJ1-1, reads SAVISQKPSRDICQRGTSLTIQCQVDSQVTMMFWYRQQPGQSLTLIATANQGSEATYESGFVIDKFPISRPNLTFSTLTVSNMSPEDSSIYLCSVLALNTEAFFGQGTRLTVV.